A single sample is the source of the 6 T cell receptor beta chains below, sequenced in a study of blood T cell repertoires in COVID-19 (dated by TCRdb to 2020 to 2021). Receptors were amplified or captured by the immunoSEQ multiplex PCR assay. The table comes from immuneACCESS by way of TCRdb, which keeps in-frame sequences with V and J called. Part of the clones is missing from these tables; in studies checked, under half for an unresolved V gene and the rest for unknown reasons. The sample table holds under 200,000 clones, of which 90% were seen once. 0.5% to 0.55% of the sample is taken by the ten largest. Sequenced: peripheral blood. The origin of the receptors is a man over 45 with acute or convalescent COVID-19.

The CDR3 loop reads CASSFRVSYGYTF. CDR3 sequence (DNA): TGTGCCAGCAGTTTCAGGGTTTCCTATGGCTACACCTTC. This chain links TRBV27 with TRBJ1-2; perhaps TRBD1 as D (5 bases). Germline lookup yields CDR1 MNHEY and CDR2 SMNVEV (reference sequence). V was clipped by 3 bases and J by 4 bases, with 9 bases between them. The CDR3 covers 13 residues.

The chain has TRBV15 and TRBJ1-1; D remains unclear. Trimming cost V 4 bases and J 0 bases, with 3 bases left between them. The CDR3 consists of 12 residues. Per germline, CDR1 LNHNV and CDR2 YYDKDF (reference sequence). CDR3 in amino acids: CATSTVNTEAFF. The CDR3 bases are TGTGCCACCAGCACCGTGAACACTGAAGCTTTCTTT.

In this sample, this clone turned up once. J is TRBJ2-2 and V is TRBV7-9, with unresolved D. Germline loops: CDR1 SEHNR, CDR2 FQNEAQ (reference sequence). V was clipped by 0 bases and J by 6 bases, with 8 bases between them. CDR3 size: 14 residues. CDR3 loop: CASSLALRSGELFF. CDR3 bases: TGTGCCAGCAGCTTAGCGCTGAGGTCCGGGGAGCTGTTTTTT.

The V call is TRBV4-1, the J call TRBJ2-2; D might be TRBD1 (6 bases). The CDR3 runs 16 residues. V lost 4 bases to trimming and J lost 1 base, with 13 bases between them. CDR1 MGHRA and CDR2 YSYEKL come from the germline V gene. CDR3: CASSRTGQLNTGELFF. The DNA for the CDR3 is TGCGCCAGCAGCCGCACAGGACAGCTGAACACCGGGGAGCTGTTTTTT.

This clone was found once. The chain uses TRBV6-5 and TRBJ1-1; no clear D gene. There are 15 residues in the CDR3. Trimming took off 2 bases at V and 1 base at J, with 11 bases between the two ends. CDR1 and CDR2 from the germline V gene are MNHEY and SVGAGI. CDR3 sequence (DNA): TGTGCCAGCAGTTACGCCGGGAGGTCGAACACTGAAGCTTTCTTT. It translates to CASSYAGRSNTEAFF.

The rearrangement links TRBV4-2 to TRBJ1-5, with D possibly TRBD1 on 6 matching bases. Germline V gene data show CDR1 as LGHNA and CDR2 as YNFKEQ. V lost 0 bases, J lost 5 bases, and 17 bases lay in between. The CDR3 loop spans 17 amino acids. The DNA of the CDR3 is TGTGCCAGCAGCCAAGAGGGGGGGCGGCTAATACATCAGCCCCAGCATTTT. As protein: CASSQEGGRLIHQPQHF.